The following is a T cell receptor (beta chain) sequence with its context. Mismatch with germline at one junction end may stem from a read error. This sample stems from a study of tumor and adjacent non-tumor tissue in lung cancer. The overall study: Patients comprised eleven to twelve adenocarcinoma, a couple of squamous cell carcinoma and 1 small cell lung cancer.

This CDR3 spans 16 amino acids. The germline V gene has CDR1 SGHRS and CDR2 YFSETQ. A modified ARM-PCR protocol with three rounds of nested PCR amplified TCRbeta. TCRdb re-called the multiplex PCR reads with MiXCR, one entry per CDR3 protein. There are tens of thousands of distinct CDR3 sequences in the sample; just under 75% occur only once, and 8% to 9.5% lies in the top ten. RNA was extracted from bulk tissue without any cell sorting. What was sequenced was lung tumor tissue. J is TRBJ2-1 and V is TRBV5-1, with 7 nucleotides matching TRBD1. The receptor was isolated from a woman aged 40 to 50 with non-small cell lung cancer. The CDR3 bases are TGCGCCAGCAGCTTGGAAGTAGGGGGCTCCTACAGTGAGCAGTTCTTC. Protein product: CASSLEVGGSYSEQFF.